One and the same sample provided the 30 T cell receptor beta chains below, sequenced in a study of T cell changes during pregnancy in multiple sclerosis. This table comes from immunoSEQ multiplex PCR, and its TCRdb copy is limited to in-frame clones, with some not included. The sample lists about 45,000 clones; roughly 91% were seen once. The specimen was CD4+ T cells from peripheral blood mononuclear cells, collected in the first trimester of pregnancy. These receptors came from a female donor with multiple sclerosis, enrolled in a pregnancy study.

The J gene is TRBJ2-1, the V gene TRBV7-2; 12 nucleotides agree with TRBD2. Losses at the gene ends were 2 bases for V and 6 bases for J; bases not matched to a gene: 5. The CDR3 totals 16 residues. In germline, CDR1 is SGHTA, CDR2 FQGNSA. The CDR3 DNA sequence: TGTGCCAGCAGCTTACAGCGACTAGCGGGAGTCAATGAGCAGTTCTTC. This codes for CASSLQRLAGVNEQFF.

V is TRBV18 and J is TRBJ2-1, with 8 bases lining up with TRBD2. The CDR3 runs to 15 residues. Trimming cost V 2 bases and J 7 bases; bases outside gene matches: 7. CDR1 and CDR2 from the germline V gene are KGHSH and LQKENI. This CDR3 reads CASSPGSGRGNEQFF. CDR3 DNA sequence: TGTGCCAGCTCACCAGGGAGCGGGAGAGGGAATGAGCAGTTCTTC.

The chain joins TRBV9 to TRBJ2-3; 14 nucleotides agree with TRBD2. CDR1 SGDLS and CDR2 YYNGEE come from the germline V gene. V lost 4 bases and J lost 4; bases outside the gene matches: 8. This CDR3 comprises 17 residues. Here the CDR3 DNA reads TGTGCCAGCAGCCCGCATCGACTAGCGGGAGGGGCAGATACGCAGTATTTT. This codes for CASSPHRLAGGADTQYF.

V gene TRBV4-2 combines with J gene TRBJ2-6, with D perhaps matching TRBD2 (6 bases). There are 17 residues in the CDR3. Trimming left V 5 bases short and J 0 bases short, with 14 bases between. Germline V gene sequence: CDR1 LGHNA, CDR2 YNFKEQ. The CDR3 spells CASSFDTSSSGANVLTF. For the CDR3, the DNA is TGTGCCAGCAGCTTCGATACTAGCTCCTCTGGGGCCAACGTCCTGACTTTC.

The genes are TRBV6-1 and TRBJ2-4, with 8 bases fitting TRBD2. After removal of 0 bases from V and 3 bases from J, the junction contained 10 bases not matched to a gene. Germline V gene lookup returns CDR1 MNHNS and CDR2 SASEGT. The CDR3 runs 18 residues. In nucleotides, the CDR3 is TGTGCCAGCAGTGAAGCGCTTCTGGGTAGCGGGATCAAAAACATTCAGTACTTC. Encoded protein: CASSEALLGSGIKNIQYF.

The CDR3 spells CASSLVGGNEQFF. The CDR3 nucleotides read TGTGCCAGCAGCTTAGTCGGGGGCAATGAGCAGTTCTTC. The V gene is TRBV7-6, the J gene TRBJ2-1; D possibly corresponds to TRBD2 (6 bases). Germline V gives CDR1 SGHVS, CDR2 FNYEAQ. The CDR3 loop spans 13 amino acids. With 1 base removed from V and 6 bases from J, the gap between germline ends came to 7 bases.

The chain is built from TRBV18 and TRBJ1-1; D gene uncertain. The length of the CDR3 is 15 residues. Per the germline V gene, CDR1 is KGHSH and CDR2 is LQKENI. Between the trimmed V and J ends, which lost 3 bases and 1 base, there was a span of 12 bases. The CDR3 sequence: CASSPIQAPNTEAFF. The CDR3 coding sequence is TGTGCCAGCTCACCTATCCAGGCCCCGAACACTGAAGCTTTCTTT.

This clone turned up a few times. This chain links TRBV6-6 with TRBJ1-1; D is ambiguous. Between the trimmed V and J ends, which lost 10 bases and 0 bases, there was a span of 12 bases. The germline V gene has CDR1 MNHNY and CDR2 SVGAGI (reference sequence). The CDR3 totals 13 residues. The CDR3 protein is CAMRAGMNTEAFF. DNA for the CDR3: TGTGCCATGAGGGCCGGAATGAACACTGAAGCTTTCTTT.

The J gene is TRBJ2-2, the V gene TRBV19; the D gene is possibly TRBD2 (7 bases). Germline CDR1 and CDR2: LNHDA and SQIVND (reference sequence). The CDR3 has 15 residues. V was cut by 4 bases and J by 4 bases, with 13 bases left in between. DNA for the CDR3: TGTGCCAGTAGTAAGGGGGGGTTAGGCACCGGGGAGCTGTTTTTT. Amino acid sequence: CASSKGGLGTGELFF.

Only one count was recorded for this clone. V and J are TRBV5-1 and TRBJ2-7, with D possibly TRBD1 on 6 matching bases. CDR1 and CDR2 (germline): SGHRS, YFSETQ. The CDR3 totals 14 residues. Trimming took 4 bases from V and 2 from J, leaving 13 bases between them. CDR3 region: CASSPSDSPYEQYF. Here the CDR3 DNA reads TGCGCCAGCAGCCCGTCGGACAGCCCCTACGAGCAGTACTTC.

This clone was observed a single time. The J gene is TRBJ2-5, the V gene TRBV30; TRBD2 is a possible D gene (5 bases). V lost 0 bases, J lost 5 bases, and 10 bases lay in between. Germline loops: CDR1 GTSNPN, CDR2 SVGIG (reference sequence). The CDR3 contains 13 residues. The CDR3 bases are TGTGCCTGGAGTGTACGGGGTCCGGAGACCCAGTACTTC. Its protein is CAWSVRGPETQYF.

The rearrangement joins TRBV5-1 to TRBJ2-7; D is perhaps TRBD1 (6 bases). In germline, CDR1 is SGHRS, CDR2 YFSETQ. This CDR3 has 20 amino acids. V dropped 2 bases and J dropped 0 bases, with 27 bases sitting between them. The CDR3 coding sequence is TGCGCCAGCAGCTTTAAGGGGTTGACGTTGACAGGCCGAATCTCCTACGAGCAGTACTTC. Amino acid sequence: CASSFKGLTLTGRISYEQYF. Combining the CDR3 with reference TRBV5-1 and TRBJ2-7 gives the whole variable domain KAGVTQTPRYLIKTRGQQVTLSCSPISGHRSVSWYQQTPGQGLQFLFEYFSETQRNKGNFPGRFSGRQFSNSRSEMNVSTLELGDSALYLCASSFKGLTLTGRISYEQYFGPGTRLTVT.

The V call is TRBV5-1, the J call TRBJ1-1; 7 nucleotides line up with TRBD1. The CDR3 length is 16 residues. The V and J ends lost 4 bases and 3 bases, in that order; junction bases with no gene match: 12. Germline assignment: CDR1 SGHRS and CDR2 YFSETQ. For the CDR3, the DNA is TGCGCCAGCAGCCTAGACAGGGCCCTGAGGGACACTGAAGCTTTCTTT. This translates into CASSLDRALRDTEAFF.

The chain couples TRBV5-1 to TRBJ2-2; 11 nucleotides line up with TRBD1. This CDR3 comprises 16 residues. Per germline, CDR1 SGHRS and CDR2 YFSETQ. Trimming took 5 bases from V and 0 from J; bases not matched to a gene: 3. DNA for the CDR3: TGCGCCAGCAGGCGGACAGGGGGCTCGAACACCGGGGAGCTGTTTTTT. Translation gives CASRRTGGSNTGELFF.

The genes are TRBV5-1 and TRBJ1-1; D possibly corresponds to TRBD1 (5 bases). The germline V gene encodes CDR1 SGHRS and CDR2 YFSETQ. Deletions cut 4 bases from V and 5 bases from J, with 12 bases between. The CDR3 spans 13 residues. CDR3 amino acids: CASSLSGGTEAFF. The CDR3 DNA reads as TGCGCCAGCAGCCTCTCGGGGGGAACTGAAGCTTTCTTT.

The table lists this clone with a count of one. CDR3 sequence: CASTNPGQGSTEAFF. The DNA of the CDR3 is TGTGCCAGCACGAACCCTGGACAGGGGAGTACTGAAGCTTTCTTT. The rearrangement joins TRBV27 to TRBJ1-1; TRBD1 agrees at 9 bases. Germline V gene lookup returns CDR1 MNHEY and CDR2 SMNVEV (reference sequence). V lost 7 bases, J lost 5 bases, and 11 bases stayed unmatched. The CDR3 runs to 15 residues.

The J gene is TRBJ2-5, the V gene TRBV7-9, with 7 bases fitting TRBD1. The CDR3 runs to 14 residues. CDR1 is SEHNR and CDR2 is FQNEAQ in the germline V gene (reference sequence). V lost 4 bases, J lost 1 base, and 3 bases stayed unmatched. The CDR3 sequence is CASSWGTVQETQYF. The CDR3 nucleotides are TGTGCCAGCAGCTGGGGGACAGTCCAAGAGACCCAGTACTTC. The variable domain in full, completed from reference TRBV7-9 and TRBJ2-5, reads DTGVSQNPRHKITKRGQNVTFRCDPISEHNRLYWYRQTLGQGPEFLTYFQNEAQLEKSRLLSDRFSAERPKGSFSTLEIQRTEQGDSAMYLCASSWGTVQETQYFGPGTRLLVL.

The chain employs TRBV7-9 and TRBJ2-5; maybe TRBD1 (8 bases). Trimming shortened V by 3 bases and J by 5 bases, and 19 bases separated the two germline ends. The CDR3 loop spans 16 amino acids. Germline CDR1 is SEHNR and CDR2 is FQNEAQ (reference sequence). The CDR3 reads CASSFDRGGVIETQYF. CDR3 DNA sequence: TGTGCCAGCAGCTTCGACAGGGGAGGGGTGATCGAGACCCAGTACTTC.

J is TRBJ2-1 and V is TRBV18, with a possible D match to TRBD2 (6 bases). The germline V and J ends were trimmed by 6 bases and 8 bases, with 14 bases remaining between them. Germline V gene sequence: CDR1 KGHSH, CDR2 LQKENI. The CDR3 extends over 13 amino acids. The CDR3 here is CASSHNRDYEQFF. The CDR3 nucleotides are TGTGCCAGCTCGCATAACCGGGACTATGAGCAGTTCTTC.

The chain is built from TRBV6-5 and TRBJ2-3; 10 bases are shared with TRBD1. Trimming cost V 4 bases and J 2 bases; bases outside gene matches: 3. CDR3 length: 15 amino acids. Looked up from germline, CDR1 is MNHEY and CDR2 is SVGAGI. CDR3 amino acids: CASSSDRGTTDTQYF. In nucleotides, the CDR3 is TGTGCCAGCAGTTCGGACAGGGGGACCACAGATACGCAGTATTTT.

The chain uses TRBV18 and TRBJ1-3; no clear D. The CDR3 length is 15 residues. Between the trimmed V and J ends, which lost 1 base and 0 bases, there was a span of 7 bases. CDR1 is KGHSH and CDR2 is LQKENI in the germline V gene. The CDR3 spells CASSPQANSGNTIYF. For the CDR3, the DNA is TGTGCCAGCTCACCACAAGCCAACTCTGGAAACACCATATATTTT.

This chain links TRBV19 with TRBJ2-3, with a tentative D call TRBD2 (6 bases). The CDR3 has 16 residues. The V gene lost 4 bases and the J gene lost 5 bases, with 19 bases spanning the gap. Germline CDR1 LNHDA, CDR2 SQIVND (reference sequence). CDR3 region: CASSTGTSRVKDTQYF. CDR3 in DNA: TGTGCCAGTAGTACAGGGACTTCCCGGGTTAAAGATACGCAGTATTTT.

Here the CDR3 reads CASRQATDTQYF. For the CDR3, the DNA is TGTGCCAGCAGGCAGGCCACAGATACGCAGTATTTT. The rearrangement links TRBV2 to TRBJ2-3; D is ambiguous. CDR1 and CDR2 (germline): SNHLY, FYNNEI. The CDR3 is made up of 12 amino acids. V shed 6 bases and J shed 2 bases, with 6 bases lying between them.

The V gene is TRBV7-9, the J gene TRBJ2-1; 7 bases align to TRBD2. The CDR3 runs 15 residues. Trimming cost V 1 base and J 8 bases; bases outside gene matches: 8. Germline V gene lookup returns CDR1 SEHNR and CDR2 FQNEAQ (reference sequence). The CDR3 DNA follows: TGTGCCAGCAGCTTAGGGGACGGCGCGGGAGATGAGCAGTTCTTC. Translation: CASSLGDGAGDEQFF.

This sequence joins TRBV5-4 and TRBJ1-4; a weak D match, TRBD1 (5 bases). CDR1 is SGHNT and CDR2 is YYREEE in the germline V gene (reference sequence). The CDR3 covers 14 residues. The V gene lost 10 bases and the J gene lost 4 bases, with 17 bases spanning the gap. The CDR3 DNA is TGTGCCTGGGGCTCGGGAGGTGGTAATGAAAAACTGTTTTTT. It is translated as CAWGSGGGNEKLFF.

The chain joins TRBV18 to TRBJ1-1; the D is unclear. This CDR3 spans 13 amino acids. Germline V gene data show CDR1 as KGHSH and CDR2 as LQKENI. The V end was cut by 2 bases, the J end by 0 bases, with 4 bases between. The DNA of the CDR3 is TGTGCCAGCTCACCAGCAGTGAACACTGAAGCTTTCTTT. Its translation: CASSPAVNTEAFF.

The V call is TRBV18, the J call TRBJ1-5; tentatively, D is TRBD1 (6 bases). This CDR3 contains 18 residues. Per germline, CDR1 KGHSH and CDR2 LQKENI. The V end was cut by 3 bases, the J end by 3 bases, with 21 bases between. The CDR3 nucleotides read TGTGCCAGCTCACCGATTTCCGTTGGGGGCGGGTCCAATCAGCCCCAGCATTTT. As protein: CASSPISVGGGSNQPQHF.

Remarks on this clone: Mismatch with germline at one junction end may stem from a read error. The rearrangement links TRBV5-6 to TRBJ2-7; D is undetermined. CDR1 and CDR2 from the germline V gene are SGHDT and YYEEEE. The CDR3 is 12 residues long. CDR3 sequence reads: CAGSFQSYEQYF. The CDR3 DNA is TGTGCCGGCAGCTTTCAATCCTACGAGCAGTACTTC.

The rearrangement links TRBV28 to TRBJ1-5; D possibly corresponds to TRBD1 (5 bases). The germline V and J ends were trimmed by 8 bases and 4 bases, with 15 bases remaining between them. CDR1 is MDHEN and CDR2 is SYDVKM in the germline V gene. This CDR3 is built from 14 residues. DNA for the CDR3: TGTGCCAGCCAGGGAGGTGGCGGAAATCAGCCCCAGCATTTT. Its translation is CASQGGGGNQPQHF.

This sequence joins TRBV19 and TRBJ1-1, with 7 bases aligning to TRBD1. This CDR3 region has 14 residues. With V trimmed by 5 bases and J by 5 bases, 8 bases remained unmatched. The germline CDR1 and CDR2 sequences are LNHDA and SQIVND (reference sequence). The CDR3 loop is CASSAQGGGTEAFF. As DNA, the CDR3 is TGTGCCAGTAGTGCGCAAGGGGGCGGAACTGAAGCTTTCTTT.